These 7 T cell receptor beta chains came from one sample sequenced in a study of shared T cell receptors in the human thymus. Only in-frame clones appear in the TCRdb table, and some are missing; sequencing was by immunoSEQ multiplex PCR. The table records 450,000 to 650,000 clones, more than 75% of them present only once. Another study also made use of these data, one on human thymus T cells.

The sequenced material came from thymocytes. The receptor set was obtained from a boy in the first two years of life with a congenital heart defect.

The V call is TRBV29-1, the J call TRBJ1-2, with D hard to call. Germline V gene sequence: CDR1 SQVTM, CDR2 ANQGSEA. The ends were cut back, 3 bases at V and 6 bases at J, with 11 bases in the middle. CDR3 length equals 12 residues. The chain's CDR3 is CSVESGSDGYTF. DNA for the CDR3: TGCAGCGTTGAGAGCGGGAGTGATGGCTACACCTTC.

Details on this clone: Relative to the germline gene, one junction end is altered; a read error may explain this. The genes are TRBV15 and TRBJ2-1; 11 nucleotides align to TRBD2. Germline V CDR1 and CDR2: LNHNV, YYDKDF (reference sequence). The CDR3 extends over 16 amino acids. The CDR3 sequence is CATRRDLAGGFNEQFF. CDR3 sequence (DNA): TGTGCCACCAGGAGAGACCTAGCGGGAGGTTTTAATGAGCAGTTCTTC.

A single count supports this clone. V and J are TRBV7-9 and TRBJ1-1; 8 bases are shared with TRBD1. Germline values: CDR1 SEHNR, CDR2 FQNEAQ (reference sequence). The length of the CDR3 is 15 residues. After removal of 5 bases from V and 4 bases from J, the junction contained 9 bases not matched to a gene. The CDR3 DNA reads TGTGCCAGCAGCGTAGACAGGGGAGTGAGCACTGAAGCTTTCTTT. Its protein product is CASSVDRGVSTEAFF.

This CDR3 is CASRALTPGTGVGPNEKLFF. CDR3 nucleotide sequence: TGTGCCAGCAGGGCCCTTACTCCGGGGACAGGGGTGGGGCCTAATGAAAAACTGTTTTTT. The chain couples TRBV6-4 to TRBJ1-4; TRBD1 aligns across 10 bases. J gave up 3 bases and V 6 bases, and 19 bases lay outside the gene matches. CDR3 length: 20 residues. Germline V gene sequence: CDR1 MRHNA, CDR2 SNTAGT.

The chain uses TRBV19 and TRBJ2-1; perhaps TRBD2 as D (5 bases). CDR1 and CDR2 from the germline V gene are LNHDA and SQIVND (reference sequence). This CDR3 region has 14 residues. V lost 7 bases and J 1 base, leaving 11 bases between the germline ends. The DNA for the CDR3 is TGTGCCAGTACTTGGACTGATTCCTACAATGAGCAGTTCTTC. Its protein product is CASTWTDSYNEQFF.

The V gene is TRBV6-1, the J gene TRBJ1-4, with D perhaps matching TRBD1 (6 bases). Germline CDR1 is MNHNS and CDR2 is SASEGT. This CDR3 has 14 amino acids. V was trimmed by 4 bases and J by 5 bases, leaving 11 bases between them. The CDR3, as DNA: TGTGCCAGCAGTGGGACAGCGCCGAATGAAAAACTGTTTTTT. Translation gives CASSGTAPNEKLFF.

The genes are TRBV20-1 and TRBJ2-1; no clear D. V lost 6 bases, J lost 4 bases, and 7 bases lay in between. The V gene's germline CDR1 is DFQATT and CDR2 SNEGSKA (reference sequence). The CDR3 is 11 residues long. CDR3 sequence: CSAESYNEQFF. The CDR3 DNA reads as TGCAGTGCGGAGAGTTACAATGAGCAGTTCTTC.